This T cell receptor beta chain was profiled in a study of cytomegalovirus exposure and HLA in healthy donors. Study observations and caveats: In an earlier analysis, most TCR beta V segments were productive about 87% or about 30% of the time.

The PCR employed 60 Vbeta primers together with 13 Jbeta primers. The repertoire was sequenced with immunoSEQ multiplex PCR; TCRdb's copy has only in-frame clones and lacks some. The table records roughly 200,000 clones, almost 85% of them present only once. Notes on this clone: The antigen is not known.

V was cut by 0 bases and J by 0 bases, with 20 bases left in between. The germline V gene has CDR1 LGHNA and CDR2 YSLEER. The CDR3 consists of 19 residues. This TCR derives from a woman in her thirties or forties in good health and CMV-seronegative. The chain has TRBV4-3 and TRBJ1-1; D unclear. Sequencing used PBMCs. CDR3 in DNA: TGCGCCAGCAGCCAAGAACTGGGGAGAGGATTTAGTATGAACACTGAAGCTTTCTTT. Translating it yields CASSQELGRGFSMNTEAFF.